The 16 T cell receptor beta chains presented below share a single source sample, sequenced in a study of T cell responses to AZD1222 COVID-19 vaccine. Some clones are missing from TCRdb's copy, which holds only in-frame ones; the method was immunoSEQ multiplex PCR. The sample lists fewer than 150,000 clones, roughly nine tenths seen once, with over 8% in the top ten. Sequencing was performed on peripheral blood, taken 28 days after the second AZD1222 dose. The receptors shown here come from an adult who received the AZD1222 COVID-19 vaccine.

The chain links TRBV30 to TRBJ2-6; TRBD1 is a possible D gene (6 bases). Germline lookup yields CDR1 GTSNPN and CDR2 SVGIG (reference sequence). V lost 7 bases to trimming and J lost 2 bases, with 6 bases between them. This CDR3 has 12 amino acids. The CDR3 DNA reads TGTGCCTCAGGGGCTGGGGCCAACGTCCTGACTTTC. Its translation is CASGAGANVLTF.

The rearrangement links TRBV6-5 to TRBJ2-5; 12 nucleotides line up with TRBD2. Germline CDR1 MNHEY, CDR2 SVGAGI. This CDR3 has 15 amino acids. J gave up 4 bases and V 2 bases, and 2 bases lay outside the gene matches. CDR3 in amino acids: CASSYGGLAGETQYF. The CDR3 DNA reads TGTGCCAGCAGTTACGGGGGACTAGCGGGAGAGACCCAGTACTTC.

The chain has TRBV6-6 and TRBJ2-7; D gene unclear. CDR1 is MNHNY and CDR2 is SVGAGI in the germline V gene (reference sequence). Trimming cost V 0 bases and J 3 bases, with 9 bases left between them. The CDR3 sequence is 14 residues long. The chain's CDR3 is CASSYSRRSYEQYF. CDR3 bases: TGTGCCAGCAGTTACTCGCGGCGCAGCTACGAGCAGTACTTC.

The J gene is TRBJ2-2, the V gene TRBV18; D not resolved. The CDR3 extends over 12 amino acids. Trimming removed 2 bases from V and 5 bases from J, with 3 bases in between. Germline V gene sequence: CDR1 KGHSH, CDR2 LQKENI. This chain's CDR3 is CASSPATGELFF. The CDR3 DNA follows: TGTGCCAGCTCACCAGCGACCGGGGAGCTGTTTTTT.

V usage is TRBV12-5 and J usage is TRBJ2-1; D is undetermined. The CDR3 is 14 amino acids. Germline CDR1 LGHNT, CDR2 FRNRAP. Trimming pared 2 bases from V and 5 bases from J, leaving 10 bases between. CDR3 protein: CASGLIGLDNEQFF. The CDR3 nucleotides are TGTGCTAGTGGTTTGATTGGTCTGGACAATGAGCAGTTCTTC.

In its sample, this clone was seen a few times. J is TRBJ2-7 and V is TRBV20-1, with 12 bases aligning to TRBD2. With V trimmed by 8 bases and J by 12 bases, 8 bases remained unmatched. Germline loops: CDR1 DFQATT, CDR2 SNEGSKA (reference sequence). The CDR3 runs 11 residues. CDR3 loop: CSLGTSGQRYF. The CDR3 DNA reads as TGCAGTCTCGGGACTAGCGGGCAGAGGTACTTC.

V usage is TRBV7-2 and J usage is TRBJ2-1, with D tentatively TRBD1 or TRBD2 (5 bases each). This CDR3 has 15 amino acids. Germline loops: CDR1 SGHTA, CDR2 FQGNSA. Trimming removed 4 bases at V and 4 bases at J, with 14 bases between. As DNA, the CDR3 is TGTGCCAGCAGCTCCGACCGGGGCGGGTACAATGAGCAGTTCTTC. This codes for CASSSDRGGYNEQFF.

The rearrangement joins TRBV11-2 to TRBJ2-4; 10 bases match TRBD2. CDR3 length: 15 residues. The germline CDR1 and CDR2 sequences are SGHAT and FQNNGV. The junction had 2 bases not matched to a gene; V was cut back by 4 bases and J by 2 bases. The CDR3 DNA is TGTGCCAGCAGCTATAGCGGGAGGTCCAAAAACATTCAGTACTTC. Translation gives CASSYSGRSKNIQYF.

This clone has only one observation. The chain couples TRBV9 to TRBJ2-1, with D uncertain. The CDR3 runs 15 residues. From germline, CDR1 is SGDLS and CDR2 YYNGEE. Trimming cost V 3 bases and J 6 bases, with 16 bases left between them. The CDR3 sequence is CASSADATGPNEQFF. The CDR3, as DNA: TGTGCCAGCAGCGCAGACGCCACTGGCCCCAATGAGCAGTTCTTC.

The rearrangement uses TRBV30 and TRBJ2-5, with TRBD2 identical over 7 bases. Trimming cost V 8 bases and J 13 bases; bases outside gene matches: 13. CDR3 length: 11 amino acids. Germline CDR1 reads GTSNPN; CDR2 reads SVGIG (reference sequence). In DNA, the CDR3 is TGTGCCGGGGAGGCGGGGAGGGTCTCGTACTTC. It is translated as CAGEAGRVSYF. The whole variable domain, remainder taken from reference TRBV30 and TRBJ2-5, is SQTIHQWPATLVQPVGSPLSLECTVEGTSNPNLYWYRQAAGRGLQLLFYSVGIGQISSEVPQNLSASRPQDRQFILSSKKLLLSDSGFYLCAGEAGRVSYFGPGTRLLVL.

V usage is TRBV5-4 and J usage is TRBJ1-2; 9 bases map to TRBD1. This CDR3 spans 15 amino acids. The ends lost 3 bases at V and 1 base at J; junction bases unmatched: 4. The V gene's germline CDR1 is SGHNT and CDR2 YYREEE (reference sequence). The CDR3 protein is CASSSAGQGNYGYTF. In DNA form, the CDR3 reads TGTGCCAGCAGCTCGGCGGGACAGGGTAACTATGGCTACACCTTC.

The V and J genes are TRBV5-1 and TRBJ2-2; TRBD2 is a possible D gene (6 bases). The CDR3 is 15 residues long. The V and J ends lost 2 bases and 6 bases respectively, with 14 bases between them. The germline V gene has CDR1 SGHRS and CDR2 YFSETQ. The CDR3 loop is CASSFLTPGAGELFF. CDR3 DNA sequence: TGCGCCAGCAGCTTCTTGACTCCGGGGGCCGGGGAGCTGTTTTTT.

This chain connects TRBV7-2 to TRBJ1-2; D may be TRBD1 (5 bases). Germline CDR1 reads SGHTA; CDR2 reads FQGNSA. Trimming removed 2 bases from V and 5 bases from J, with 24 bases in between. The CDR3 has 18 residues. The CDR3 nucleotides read TGTGCCAGCAGCTTACGGTCCCCAGGGAATTCACAGATATATGGCTACACCTTC. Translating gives CASSLRSPGNSQIYGYTF.

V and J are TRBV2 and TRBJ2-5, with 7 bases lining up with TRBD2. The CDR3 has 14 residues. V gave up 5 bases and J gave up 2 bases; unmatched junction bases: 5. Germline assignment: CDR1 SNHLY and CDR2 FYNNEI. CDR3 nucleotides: TGTGCCAGCAGTAGGGACTACCAACAAGAGACCCAGTACTTC. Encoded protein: CASSRDYQQETQYF.

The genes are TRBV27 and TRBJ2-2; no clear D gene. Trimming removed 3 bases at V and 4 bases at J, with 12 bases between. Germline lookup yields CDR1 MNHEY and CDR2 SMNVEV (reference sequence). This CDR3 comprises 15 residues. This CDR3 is CASSFDQTGTGELFF. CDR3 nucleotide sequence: TGTGCCAGCAGTTTCGACCAAACGGGCACCGGGGAGCTGTTTTTT.

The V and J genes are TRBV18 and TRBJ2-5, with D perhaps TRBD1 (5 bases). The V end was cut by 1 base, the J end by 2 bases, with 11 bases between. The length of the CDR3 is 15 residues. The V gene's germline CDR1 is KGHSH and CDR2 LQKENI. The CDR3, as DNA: TGTGCCAGCTCACCACAGGAGACAGTACAAGAGACCCAGTACTTC. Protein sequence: CASSPQETVQETQYF.